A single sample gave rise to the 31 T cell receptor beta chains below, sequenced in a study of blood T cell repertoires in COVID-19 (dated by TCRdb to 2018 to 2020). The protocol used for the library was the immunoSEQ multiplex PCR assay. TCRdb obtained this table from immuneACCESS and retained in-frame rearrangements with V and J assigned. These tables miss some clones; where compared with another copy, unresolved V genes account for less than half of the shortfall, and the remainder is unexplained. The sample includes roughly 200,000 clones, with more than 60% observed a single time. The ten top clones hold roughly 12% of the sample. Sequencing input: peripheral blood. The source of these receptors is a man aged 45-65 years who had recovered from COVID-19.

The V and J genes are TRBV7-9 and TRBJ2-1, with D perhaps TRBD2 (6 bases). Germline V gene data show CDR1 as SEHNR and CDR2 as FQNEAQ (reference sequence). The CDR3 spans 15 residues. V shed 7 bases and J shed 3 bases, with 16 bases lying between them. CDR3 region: CASKEDYPLYNEQFF. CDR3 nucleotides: TGTGCCAGCAAAGAGGACTACCCCCTCTACAATGAGCAGTTCTTC.

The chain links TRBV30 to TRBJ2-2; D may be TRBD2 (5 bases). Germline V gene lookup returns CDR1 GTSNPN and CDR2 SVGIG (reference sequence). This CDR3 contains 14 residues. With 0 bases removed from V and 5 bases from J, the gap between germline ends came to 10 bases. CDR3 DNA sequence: TGTGCCTGGAGTGTAGGGTCGGGAACCGGGGAGCTGTTTTTT. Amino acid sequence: CAWSVGSGTGELFF. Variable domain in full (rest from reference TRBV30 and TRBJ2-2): SQTIHQWPATLVQPVGSPLSLECTVEGTSNPNLYWYRQAAGRGLQLLFYSVGIGQISSEVPQNLSASRPQDRQFILSSKKLLLSDSGFYLCAWSVGSGTGELFFGEGSRLTVL.

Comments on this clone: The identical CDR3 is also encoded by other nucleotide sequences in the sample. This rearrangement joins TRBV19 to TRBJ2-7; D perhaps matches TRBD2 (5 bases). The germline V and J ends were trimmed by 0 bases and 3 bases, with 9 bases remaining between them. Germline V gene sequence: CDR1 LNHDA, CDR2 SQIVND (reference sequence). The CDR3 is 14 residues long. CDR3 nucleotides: TGTGCCAGTAGTATAGAGACTGGGAGCTACGAGCAGTACTTC. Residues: CASSIETGSYEQYF. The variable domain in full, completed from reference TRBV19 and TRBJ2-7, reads DGGITQSPKYLFRKEGQNVTLSCEQNLNHDAMYWYRQDPGQGLRLIYYSQIVNDFQKGDIAEGYSVSREKKESFPLTVTSAQKNPTAFYLCASSIETGSYEQYFGPGTRLTVT.

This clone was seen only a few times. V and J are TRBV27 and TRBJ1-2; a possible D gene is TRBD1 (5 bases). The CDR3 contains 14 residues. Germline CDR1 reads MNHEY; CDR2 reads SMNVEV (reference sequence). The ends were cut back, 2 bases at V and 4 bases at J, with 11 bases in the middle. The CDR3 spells CASSLNRQSYGYTF. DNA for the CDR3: TGTGCCAGCAGTTTAAATCGACAGTCCTATGGCTACACCTTC.

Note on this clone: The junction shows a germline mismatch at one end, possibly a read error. CDR3 sequence (DNA): TGCGCCAGCAGCCAAGTCCTTGCAGACTGGGTTCACTTC. Translated: CASSQVLADWVHF. The chain combines TRBV4-3 with TRBJ2-7; no reliable D call. The CDR3 runs 13 residues. Germline V CDR1 and CDR2: LGHNA, YSLEER.

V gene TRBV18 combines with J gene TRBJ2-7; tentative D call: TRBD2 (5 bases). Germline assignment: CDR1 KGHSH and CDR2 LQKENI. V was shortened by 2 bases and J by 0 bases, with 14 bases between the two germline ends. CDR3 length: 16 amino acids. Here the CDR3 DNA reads TGTGCCAGCTCACCAAGTGCTTCTGGGAGCTCCTACGAGCAGTACTTC. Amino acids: CASSPSASGSSYEQYF. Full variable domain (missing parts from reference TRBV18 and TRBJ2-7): NAGVMQNPRHLVRRRGQEARLRCSPMKGHSHVYWYRQLPEEGLKFMVYLQKENIIDESGMPKERFSAEFPKEGPSILRIQQVVRGDSAAYFCASSPSASGSSYEQYFGPGTRLTVT.

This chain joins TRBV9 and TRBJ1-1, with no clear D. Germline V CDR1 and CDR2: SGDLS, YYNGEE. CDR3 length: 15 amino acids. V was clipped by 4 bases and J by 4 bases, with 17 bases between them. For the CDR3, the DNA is TGTGCCAGCAGCCCATCTAGCGGGCTAAGCACTGAAGCTTTCTTT. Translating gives CASSPSSGLSTEAFF.

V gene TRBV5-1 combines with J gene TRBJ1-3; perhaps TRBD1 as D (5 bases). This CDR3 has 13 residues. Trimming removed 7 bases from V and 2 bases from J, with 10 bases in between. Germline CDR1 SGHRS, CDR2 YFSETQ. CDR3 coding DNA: TGCGCCAGCTCCAGGGAAACTGGAAACACCATATATTTT. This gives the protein CASSRETGNTIYF.

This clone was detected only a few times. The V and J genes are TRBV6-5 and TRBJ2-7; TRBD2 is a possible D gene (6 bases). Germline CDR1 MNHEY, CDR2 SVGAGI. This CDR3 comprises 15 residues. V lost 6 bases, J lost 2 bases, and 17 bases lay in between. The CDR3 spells CASSAQRGLAYEQYF. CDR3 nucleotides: TGTGCCAGCAGCGCTCAACGGGGGTTAGCCTACGAGCAGTACTTC.

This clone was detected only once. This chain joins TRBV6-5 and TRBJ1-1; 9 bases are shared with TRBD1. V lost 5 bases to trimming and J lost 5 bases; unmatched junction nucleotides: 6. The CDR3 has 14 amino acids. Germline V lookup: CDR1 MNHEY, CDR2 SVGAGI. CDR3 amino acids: CASSPRTGATEAFF. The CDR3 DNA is TGTGCCAGCAGTCCCAGGACAGGGGCAACTGAAGCTTTCTTT.

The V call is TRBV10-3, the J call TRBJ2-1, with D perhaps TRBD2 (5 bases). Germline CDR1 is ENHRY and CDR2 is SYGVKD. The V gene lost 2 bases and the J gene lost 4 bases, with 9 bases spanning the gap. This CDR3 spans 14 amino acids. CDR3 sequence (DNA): TGTGCCATCAGTGAGGGAGGTTTTTACAATGAGCAGTTCTTC. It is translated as CAISEGGFYNEQFF.

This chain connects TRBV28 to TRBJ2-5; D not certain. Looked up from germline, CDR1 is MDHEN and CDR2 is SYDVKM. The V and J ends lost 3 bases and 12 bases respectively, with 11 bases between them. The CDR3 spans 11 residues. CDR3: CASSFLGGEYF. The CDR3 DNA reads TGTGCCAGCAGTTTTTTAGGCGGAGAGTACTTC.

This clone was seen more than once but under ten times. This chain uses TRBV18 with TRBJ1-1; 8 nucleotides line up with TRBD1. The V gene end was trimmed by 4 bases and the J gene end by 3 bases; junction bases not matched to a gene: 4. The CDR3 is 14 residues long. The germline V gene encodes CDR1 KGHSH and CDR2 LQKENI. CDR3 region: CASSLRTGYTEAFF. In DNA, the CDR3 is TGTGCCAGCTCACTCCGGACAGGGTACACTGAAGCTTTCTTT.

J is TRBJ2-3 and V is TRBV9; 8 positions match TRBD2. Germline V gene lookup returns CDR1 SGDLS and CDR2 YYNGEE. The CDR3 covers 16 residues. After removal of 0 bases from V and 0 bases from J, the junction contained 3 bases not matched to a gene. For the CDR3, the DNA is TGTGCCAGCAGCGTAGGGCCTAGCGGGAGCACAGATACGCAGTATTTT. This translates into CASSVGPSGSTDTQYF.

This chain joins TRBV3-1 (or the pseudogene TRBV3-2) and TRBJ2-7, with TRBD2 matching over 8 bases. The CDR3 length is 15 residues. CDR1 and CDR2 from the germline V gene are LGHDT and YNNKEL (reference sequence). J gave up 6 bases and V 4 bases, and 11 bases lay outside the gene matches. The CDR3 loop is CASSLAGTRNGEQYF. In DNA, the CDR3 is TGTGCCAGCAGCCTAGCGGGAACCCGTAACGGCGAGCAGTACTTC.

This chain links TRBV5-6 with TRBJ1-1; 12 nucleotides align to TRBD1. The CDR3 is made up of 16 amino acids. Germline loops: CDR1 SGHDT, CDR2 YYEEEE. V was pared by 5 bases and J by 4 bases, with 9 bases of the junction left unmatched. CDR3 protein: CASRSGQGAYFTEAFF. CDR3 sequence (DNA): TGTGCCAGCAGGTCGGGACAGGGGGCGTATTTCACTGAAGCTTTCTTT.

DNA for the CDR3: TGTGCCAGCAGCTTGTCCCAGGGCCCTCAAACCACAGATACGCAGTATTTT. Translating gives CASSLSQGPQTTDTQYF. V usage is TRBV7-3 and J usage is TRBJ2-3; tentative D call: TRBD1 (5 bases). The germline gives CDR1 SGHTA, CDR2 FQGTGA. V was clipped by 3 bases and J by 2 bases, with 18 bases between them. The CDR3 totals 17 residues.

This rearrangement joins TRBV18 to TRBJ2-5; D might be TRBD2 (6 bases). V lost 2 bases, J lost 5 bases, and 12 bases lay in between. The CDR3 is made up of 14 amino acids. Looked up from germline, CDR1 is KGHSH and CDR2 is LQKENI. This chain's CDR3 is CASSPRAGEETQYF. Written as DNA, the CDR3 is TGTGCCAGCTCACCAAGAGCGGGTGAGGAGACCCAGTACTTC.

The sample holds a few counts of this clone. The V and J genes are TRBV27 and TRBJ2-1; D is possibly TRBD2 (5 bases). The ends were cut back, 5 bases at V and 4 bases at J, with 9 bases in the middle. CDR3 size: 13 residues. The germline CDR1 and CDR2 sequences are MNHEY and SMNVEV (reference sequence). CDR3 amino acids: CASSRREYNEQFF. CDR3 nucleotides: TGTGCCAGCAGTCGCCGGGAATACAATGAGCAGTTCTTC.

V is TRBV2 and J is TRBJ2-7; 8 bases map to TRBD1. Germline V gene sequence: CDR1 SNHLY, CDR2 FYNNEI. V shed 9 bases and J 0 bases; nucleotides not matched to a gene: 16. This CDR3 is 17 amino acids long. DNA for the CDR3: TGTGCCAGGGGGGCCTCTGCAGGGGGCGTGAGCTCCTACGAGCAGTACTTC. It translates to CARGASAGGVSSYEQYF.

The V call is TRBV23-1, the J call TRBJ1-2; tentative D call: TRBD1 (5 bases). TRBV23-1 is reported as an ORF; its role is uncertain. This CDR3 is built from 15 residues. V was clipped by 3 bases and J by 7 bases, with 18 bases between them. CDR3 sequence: CASSQSTGPKCGYTF. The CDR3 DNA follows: TGCGCCAGCAGTCAGTCCACAGGCCCGAAATGTGGCTACACCTTC.

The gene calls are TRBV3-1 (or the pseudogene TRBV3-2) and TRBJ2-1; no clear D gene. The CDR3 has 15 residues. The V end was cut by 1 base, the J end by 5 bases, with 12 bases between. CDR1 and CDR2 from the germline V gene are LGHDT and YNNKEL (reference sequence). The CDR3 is CASSQGSSLNNEQFF. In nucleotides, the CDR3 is TGTGCCAGCAGCCAAGGTAGCTCCCTGAACAATGAGCAGTTCTTC.

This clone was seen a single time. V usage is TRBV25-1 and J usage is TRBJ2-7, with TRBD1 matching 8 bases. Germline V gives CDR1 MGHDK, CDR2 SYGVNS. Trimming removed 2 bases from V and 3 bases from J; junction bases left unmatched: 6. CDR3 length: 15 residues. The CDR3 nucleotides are TGTGCCAGCAGTGAAAGTACAGGGGGTCGCTACGAGCAGTACTTC. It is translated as CASSESTGGRYEQYF.

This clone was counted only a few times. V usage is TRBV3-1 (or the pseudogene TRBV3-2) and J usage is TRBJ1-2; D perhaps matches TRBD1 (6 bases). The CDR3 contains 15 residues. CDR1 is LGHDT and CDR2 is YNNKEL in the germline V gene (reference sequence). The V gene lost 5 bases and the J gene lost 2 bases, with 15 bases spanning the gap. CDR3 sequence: CASSWADRENYGYTF. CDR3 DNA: TGTGCCAGCAGCTGGGCGGACAGAGAAAACTATGGCTACACCTTC.

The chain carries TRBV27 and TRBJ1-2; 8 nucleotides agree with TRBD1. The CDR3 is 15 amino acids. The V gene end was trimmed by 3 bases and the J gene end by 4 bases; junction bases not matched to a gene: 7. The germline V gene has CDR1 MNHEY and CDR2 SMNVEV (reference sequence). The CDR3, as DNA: TGTGCCAGCAGTTTTATCGGGACAGGCACCTATGGCTACACCTTC. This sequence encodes CASSFIGTGTYGYTF.

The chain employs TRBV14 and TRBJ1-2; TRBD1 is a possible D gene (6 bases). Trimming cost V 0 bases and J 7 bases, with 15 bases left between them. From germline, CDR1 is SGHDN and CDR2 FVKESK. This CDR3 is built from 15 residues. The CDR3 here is CASSQDRGRGSGYTF. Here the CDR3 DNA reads TGTGCCAGCAGCCAAGATCGTGGCAGGGGATCTGGCTACACCTTC. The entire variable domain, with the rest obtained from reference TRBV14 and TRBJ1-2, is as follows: EAGVTQFPSHSVIEKGQTVTLRCDPISGHDNLYWYRRVMGKEIKFLLHFVKESKQDESGMPNNRFLAERTGGTYSTLKVQPAELEDSGVYFCASSQDRGRGSGYTFGSGTRLTVV.

The CDR3 loop is CASSQDSWSLFF. For the CDR3, the DNA is TGCGCCAGCAGCCAAGATAGTTGGTCACTGTTTTTT. The chain joins TRBV4-1 to TRBJ1-4, with D hard to call. V was cut by 0 bases and J by 13 bases, with 9 bases left in between. This CDR3 is 12 amino acids long. Germline-derived CDR1 and CDR2 are MGHRA and YSYEKL.

In DNA, the CDR3 is TGTGCCGCGCAATCTGGGGCCAACGTCCTGACTTTC. Its translation is CAAQSGANVLTF. V is TRBV28 and J is TRBJ2-6; no clear D gene. V dropped 11 bases and J dropped 1 base, with 6 bases sitting between them. Per the germline V gene, CDR1 is MDHEN and CDR2 is SYDVKM. This CDR3 has 12 residues.

Written as DNA, the CDR3 is TGTGCCAGTAGTGTCACAGGGGGCACCTACCTCACAGATACGCAGTATTTT. Translated: CASSVTGGTYLTDTQYF. V usage is TRBV19 and J usage is TRBJ2-3; 9 bases are a match to TRBD1. CDR1 is LNHDA and CDR2 is SQIVND in the germline V gene (reference sequence). The CDR3 has 17 amino acids. Losses at the gene ends were 5 bases for V and 2 bases for J; bases not matched to a gene: 11.

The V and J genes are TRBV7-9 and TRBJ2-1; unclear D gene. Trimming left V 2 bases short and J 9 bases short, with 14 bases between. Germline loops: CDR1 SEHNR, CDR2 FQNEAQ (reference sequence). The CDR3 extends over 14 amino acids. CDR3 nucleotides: TGTGCCAGCAGCTTAATGAGTTCCGTTATTGAGCAGTTCTTC. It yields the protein CASSLMSSVIEQFF.

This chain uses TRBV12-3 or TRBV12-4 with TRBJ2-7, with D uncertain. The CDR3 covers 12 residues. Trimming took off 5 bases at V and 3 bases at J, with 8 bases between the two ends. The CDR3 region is CASSLNNYEQYF. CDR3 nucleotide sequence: TGTGCCAGCAGTCTCAACAACTACGAGCAGTACTTC.